The rows below give T cell receptor beta chains drawn from one sample of a study of T cells in Graves' hyperthyroidism and ophthalmopathy. TCRdb itself ran the multiplex PCR reads through MiXCR, one entry per CDR3 protein. The sample has 700,000 to 950,000 distinct CDR3 sequences; 30% to 40% are singletons. Sequencing used blood. The receptor source for this set is a woman between 40 and 55 years old with Graves' hyperthyroidism. Each CDR3 is given with its conserved first and last residue. A D gene is named only where the DNA matches it firmly. For some rows the clone size is stated as once, few or many, or as a class when expanded; others skip it.

D | V | size | CDR3
. | TRBV7-2 | . | CASSGGHGETQYF
. | TRBV10-3 | few | CAISAGDLEETQYF
TRBD1 | TRBV7-3 | . | CASSFGQDRRNQPQHF
. | TRBV9 | many | CASSSSGSSPLHF
TRBD1 | TRBV29-1 | . | CSVVDRAGNTF
. | TRBV11-2 | many | CASSLPRMNTEAFF
. | TRBV29-1 | many | CSVGQPNQPQHF
TRBD1 | TRBV7-2 | many | CASSSDRGNYGYTF
. | TRBV27 | . | CASSSSRELVFTETQYF
TRBD1 | TRBV5-1 | few | CASQRTGGLSNQPQHF
TRBD1 | TRBV4-3 | . | CASSLNRDRGFNYGYTF
TRBD2 | TRBV2 | . | CASSQSSGRVHEQYF
TRBD1 | TRBV12-3/TRBV12-4 | many | CASSPPTGDGYTF
TRBD1 | TRBV6-2/TRBV6-3 | . | CASSFGQGANEKLFF
. | TRBV3-1 | few | CASSQEVSATQHF
. | TRBV7-2 | many | CASSLAGTGAEQYF
. | TRBV2 | . | CASVQGSGANVLTF
. | TRBV6-2/TRBV6-3 | few | CATNTVLTGELFF
. | TRBV29-1 | many | CSVDPDYTF
. | TRBV5-1 | . | CASSQDTVPKGEKLFF
. | TRBV6-1 | few | CASSEDLGGYGYTF
TRBD1 | TRBV25-1 | . | CASVLDRHYGYTF
. | TRBV29-1 | . | CSVETGQETQYF
TRBD1 | TRBV7-2 | many | CASSTTGVTEAFF
. | TRBV5-1 | few | CASSPEGLRTEAFF
. | TRBV5-1 | . | CASSLATAGGVNGYTF
. | TRBV7-6 | many | CASSLGQGWDTEAFF
. | TRBV6-5 | few | CASSSSLRRTYEQYF
. | TRBV24-1 | many | CATSGSSRDPTNEKLFF
. | TRBV28 | few | CASSFVAYEQYF
TRBD1 | TRBV12-3/TRBV12-4 | . | CASSRTGGSEPQHF
TRBD1 | TRBV7-2 | many | CASSRGQISSYEQYF
. | TRBV24-1 | . | CASSFPFGNEQYF
TRBD1 | TRBV10-3 | once | CAMTGGANTEAFF
TRBD1 | TRBV20-1 | few | CSARSTGLIQPQHF
. | TRBV25-1 | many | CASSETGAPTEWGYTF
. | TRBV9 | . | CASSVERTLGGYTF
TRBD1 | TRBV5-1 | few | CASSQGRGQGVSEAFF
. | TRBV6-6 | few | CASSAGYQPQHF
. | TRBV27 | few | CASSPRVPSYGYTF
. | TRBV5-6 | . | CASSFWTGPGGIDQPQHF
TRBD1 | TRBV19 | few | CASHSPTGQGPGELFF
. | TRBV24-1 | . | CASRLLGTKFYGYTF
TRBD1 | TRBV11-2 | . | CASSQGQGGRDTEAFF
. | TRBV3-1 | few | CASSQDRGRANYGYTF
. | TRBV14 | . | CASSPLDRNYGYTF
. | TRBV5-1 | . | CASSLGVQSHATNEKLFF
. | TRBV9 | . | CASSGDSIAFF
. | TRBV5-6 | few | CASSLSGFDGYTF